This T cell receptor (beta chain) was captured in a study of T cells in tumors after PD-1 blockade. Trimming took off 4 bases at V and 4 bases at J, with 16 bases between the two ends. Germline CDR1 is MGHRA and CDR2 is YSYEKL. This CDR3 is built from 15 residues. Data came from immunoSEQ multiplex PCR; TCRdb stores just in-frame clones and leaves some out. The table has about 48,000 clones, 65% to 85% seen once. The chain links TRBV4-1 to TRBJ1-2; possibly TRBD1 for D (5 bases). The TCR originated in a human donor with basal cell carcinoma. Sequencing was performed on PBMCs, taken before anti-PD-1 treatment. This CDR3 is CASSPRGDLGYGYTF. CDR3 nucleotides: TGCGCCAGCAGCCCCCGGGGCGACCTGGGCTATGGCTACACCTTC.